This T cell receptor (beta chain) was obtained from a study of T cells in localized non-small cell lung cancer. Germline assignment: CDR1 MNHNY and CDR2 SVGAGI (reference sequence). V lost 5 bases to trimming and J lost 7 bases; unmatched junction nucleotides: 8. The CDR3 sequence is 14 residues long. Study-wide results and caveats: Uninvolved adjacent lung had higher T cell clonality than tumor and all other tissues. In adjacent lung, a median roughly 53 of the top 100 tumor clones were found. Heterogeneity stays possible, as sequencing covered only one tumor region.

The protocol was immunoSEQ multiplex PCR, while the TCRdb copy is restricted to in-frame clones and leaves out a portion. This table has about 72,000 clones, roughly four fifths appearing once. Remarks on this clone: Its matching antigen is unknown.

The specimen was peripheral blood, collected before any cancer treatment. V gene TRBV6-6 combines with J gene TRBJ1-5, with 7 bases identical to TRBD1. This sequence originates from a female donor older than 55 with stage I lung adenocarcinoma. The CDR3 nucleotides read TGTGCCAGCAGTCCGGGGACAGTGTTACAGCCCCAGCATTTT. This encodes CASSPGTVLQPQHF.